These 28 T cell receptor beta chains share one sample of origin, sequenced in a study of OX40 agonist ivuxolimab in advanced cancers. Clones were read by immunoSEQ multiplex PCR, and TCRdb kept only the in-frame ones, dropping some. The repertoire holds tens of thousands of clones, with around 86% as singletons. This material consisted of CD4+ or CD8+ T cells sorted from blood, taken in a trial of the OX40 agonist ivuxolimab. The source of these receptors is an adult with an advanced solid tumor such as melanoma, head and neck, liver or kidney cancer.

The sample holds one count of this clone. This chain connects TRBV7-3 to TRBJ2-2; the match to TRBD1 covers 9 bases. Germline CDR1 reads SGHTA; CDR2 reads FQGTGA. The CDR3 contains 16 residues. V shed 5 bases, J shed 4 bases, and the junction held 8 bases outside the gene matches. CDR3 sequence: CASSGGQGGRTGELFF. CDR3 nucleotides: TGTGCCAGCAGCGGGGGACAGGGAGGACGCACCGGGGAGCTGTTTTTT. The full variable domain, with the rest looked up from reference TRBV7-3 and TRBJ2-2, is GAGVSQTPSNKVTEKGKYVELRCDPISGHTALYWYRQSLGQGPEFLIYFQGTGAADDSGLPNDRFFAVRPEGSVSTLKIQRTERGDSAVYLCASSGGQGGRTGELFFGEGSRLTVL.

The chain employs TRBV29-1 and TRBJ2-1; 7 bases are a match to TRBD1. The V gene end was trimmed by 7 bases and the J gene end by 7 bases; junction bases not matched to a gene: 7. CDR1 and CDR2 (germline): SQVTM, ANQGSEA. The CDR3 extends over 12 amino acids. CDR3 bases: TGCAGCGGGAATACAGGGGTGAATGAGCAGTTCTTC. It specifies CSGNTGVNEQFF.

The chain is built from TRBV27 and TRBJ2-7; maybe TRBD2 (5 bases). Germline V CDR1 and CDR2: MNHEY, SMNVEV (reference sequence). V was cut by 5 bases and J by 9 bases, with 14 bases left in between. This CDR3 is built from 12 residues. CDR3 in amino acids: CASSAPWAGQYF. The CDR3 DNA is TGTGCCAGCAGTGCCCCTTGGGCGGGGCAGTACTTC.

There are a few counts of this clone. The chain couples TRBV30 to TRBJ1-4; no clear D. Germline V lookup: CDR1 GTSNPN, CDR2 SVGIG (reference sequence). Trimming took 3 bases from V and 5 from J, leaving 19 bases between them. The CDR3 has 16 amino acids. The CDR3 spells CAWRPPIWDGNEKLFF. The CDR3 region has the DNA TGTGCCTGGAGACCCCCAATTTGGGATGGCAATGAAAAACTGTTTTTT.

The rearrangement links TRBV19 to TRBJ1-6; D perhaps matches TRBD1 (5 bases). The CDR3 totals 14 residues. With 1 base removed from V and 9 bases from J, the gap between germline ends came to 10 bases. Per the germline V gene, CDR1 is LNHDA and CDR2 is SQIVND (reference sequence). The CDR3 is CASSIGGTSSPLHF. CDR3 bases: TGTGCCAGTAGTATAGGGGGGACGAGTTCACCCCTCCACTTT.

The V and J genes are TRBV7-3 and TRBJ2-1, with 12 bases identical to TRBD2. This CDR3 region has 15 residues. Trimming removed 5 bases from V and 10 bases from J; junction bases left unmatched: 9. The V gene's germline CDR1 is SGHTA and CDR2 FQGTGA. The CDR3 spells CASSDSSGGAGEQFF. The CDR3 nucleotides are TGTGCCAGCAGCGACTCTAGCGGGGGGGCCGGAGAGCAGTTCTTC.

The genes are TRBV28 and TRBJ1-6; the match to TRBD1 covers 8 bases. Trimming took 6 bases from V and 9 from J; bases not matched to a gene: 13. Germline CDR1 is MDHEN and CDR2 is SYDVKM. CDR3 size: 16 residues. CDR3 sequence reads: CASSPAGTGALSPLHF. CDR3 sequence (DNA): TGTGCCAGCAGCCCGGCCGGGACAGGCGCTCTTTCACCCCTCCACTTT.

V usage is TRBV2 and J usage is TRBJ2-4; D may be TRBD1 or TRBD2 (5 bases each). Germline V gene sequence: CDR1 SNHLY, CDR2 FYNNEI. CDR3 length: 15 amino acids. The V end was cut by 6 bases, the J end by 6 bases, with 18 bases between. CDR3 sequence reads: CASSGERRGGNIQYF. DNA of the CDR3: TGTGCCAGCAGCGGAGAACGGCGTGGGGGAAACATTCAGTACTTC.

The chain has TRBV28 and TRBJ1-4; perhaps TRBD1 as D (5 bases). This CDR3 region has 16 residues. Trimming took 8 bases from V and 1 from J, leaving 17 bases between them. Germline lookup yields CDR1 MDHEN and CDR2 SYDVKM. The CDR3 DNA reads as TGTGCCAGCCAGAAAGACCAGGGTGAAACTAATGAAAAACTGTTTTTT. This encodes CASQKDQGETNEKLFF.

This clone was seen more than once but under ten times. At one boundary the junction diverges from the germline segment, which might be a read error. The J gene is TRBJ2-1, the V gene TRBV7-7; 8 nucleotides match TRBD1. The CDR3 has 14 amino acids. CDR1 is SSHAT and CDR2 is FNYEAQ in the germline V gene (reference sequence). The CDR3: CASSWDRQGTEQFF. CDR3 coding DNA: TGTGCTAGCAGCTGGGACAGGCAAGGCACTGAGCAGTTCTTC.

This clone was observed a single time. The rearrangement uses TRBV5-6 and TRBJ2-7; D assignment may be TRBD1 or TRBD2 (5 bases each). The CDR3 runs to 13 residues. V lost 4 bases, J lost 5 bases, and 13 bases lay in between. CDR1 and CDR2 (germline): SGHDT, YYEEEE. CDR3 DNA sequence: TGTGCCAGCAGCATAATTGGGGGAGACGAGCAGTACTTC. The encoded protein is CASSIIGGDEQYF.

Worth noting for this clone: This CDR3 is also generated by other DNA sequences in the sample. This chain uses TRBV6-5 with TRBJ1-2, with D unclear. Deletions cut 7 bases from V and 4 bases from J, with 7 bases between. The CDR3 is made up of 11 amino acids. Germline loops: CDR1 MNHEY, CDR2 SVGAGI. The CDR3: CASTKGYGYTF. CDR3 DNA: TGTGCCAGCACCAAAGGCTATGGCTACACCTTC.

The chain joins TRBV29-1 to TRBJ1-2; D is unresolved. The CDR3 spans 12 residues. CDR1 and CDR2 (germline): SQVTM, ANQGSEA. V was trimmed by 1 base and J by 3 bases, leaving 6 bases between them. The DNA of the CDR3 is TGCAGCGTTGAAGCCCCAGACTATGGCTACACCTTC. This translates into CSVEAPDYGYTF.

This chain links TRBV30 with TRBJ1-4; 9 bases match TRBD1. CDR1 and CDR2 from the germline V gene are GTSNPN and SVGIG (reference sequence). There are 14 residues in the CDR3. The V segment lost 4 bases and the J segment 6 bases; nucleotides outside the gene matches: 6. CDR3 in amino acids: CAWNQGTGYEKLFF. CDR3 in DNA: TGTGCCTGGAATCAGGGGACAGGGTATGAAAAACTGTTTTTT.

The chain has TRBV19 and TRBJ1-1, with unresolved D. Looked up from germline, CDR1 is LNHDA and CDR2 is SQIVND (reference sequence). The germline V and J ends were trimmed by 7 bases and 5 bases, with 17 bases remaining between them. The CDR3 runs to 14 residues. The CDR3 DNA sequence: TGTGCCAGTACTGAAGGCCGGGTTCGGACTGAAGCTTTCTTT. Translation gives CASTEGRVRTEAFF.

The rearrangement joins TRBV30 to TRBJ2-1; 14 nucleotides align to TRBD2. Germline-derived CDR1 and CDR2 are GTSNPN and SVGIG (reference sequence). The V and J ends lost 8 bases and 6 bases, in that order; junction bases with no gene match: 6. The CDR3 sequence is 14 residues long. The CDR3 region is CAERTSGGLNEQFF. CDR3 DNA: TGTGCCGAACGGACTAGCGGGGGGCTCAATGAGCAGTTCTTC.

The chain employs TRBV6-5 and TRBJ2-5; D could derive from TRBD1 or TRBD2 (5 bases each). The CDR3 sequence is 14 residues long. Per germline, CDR1 MNHEY and CDR2 SVGAGI. The V end was cut by 10 bases, the J end by 5 bases, with 20 bases between. The CDR3 loop reads CATVAREFSETQYF. The DNA for the CDR3 is TGTGCCACGGTTGCCAGGGAGTTTTCGGAGACCCAGTACTTC.

The rearrangement joins TRBV29-1 to TRBJ1-2, with TRBD1 matching over 8 bases. Germline loops: CDR1 SQVTM, CDR2 ANQGSEA. V shed 0 bases, J shed 8 bases, and the junction held 8 bases outside the gene matches. The CDR3 is made up of 14 amino acids. This CDR3 is CSVEDRGTGSGYTF. CDR3 nucleotides: TGCAGCGTTGAAGACCGGGGGACAGGATCAGGCTACACCTTC.

In DNA, the CDR3 is TGTGCCAGCAGCTTAGAGGACGGGGGGACCCAGTACTTC. Its protein product is CASSLEDGGTQYF. The chain combines TRBV11-2 with TRBJ2-5; TRBD2 might be the D (6 bases). The CDR3 contains 13 residues. The V end was cut by 0 bases, the J end by 7 bases, with 9 bases between. CDR1 SGHAT and CDR2 FQNNGV come from the germline V gene.

The rearrangement links TRBV19 to TRBJ1-5, with D unresolved. Between the trimmed V and J ends, which lost 3 bases and 3 bases, there was a span of 15 bases. CDR3 length equals 16 residues. Germline CDR1 is LNHDA and CDR2 is SQIVND (reference sequence). The CDR3 DNA reads TGTGCCAGTAGTATTATTGCGGGTGGACCCAATCAGCCCCAGCATTTT. This sequence encodes CASSIIAGGPNQPQHF. The complete variable domain, with remaining parts taken from reference TRBV19 and TRBJ1-5, reads DGGITQSPKYLFRKEGQNVTLSCEQNLNHDAMYWYRQDPGQGLRLIYYSQIVNDFQKGDIAEGYSVSREKKESFPLTVTSAQKNPTAFYLCASSIIAGGPNQPQHFGDGTRLSIL.

The J gene is TRBJ2-3, the V gene TRBV28; 9 bases are a match to TRBD2. V dropped 2 bases and J dropped 8; count of bases not matched to a gene: 11. CDR1 is MDHEN, CDR2 SYDVKM, per germline. This CDR3 is built from 16 residues. CDR3 region: CASSLQASGTKGTQYF. The CDR3 nucleotides read TGTGCCAGCAGTTTACAGGCTAGCGGGACCAAGGGTACGCAGTATTTT.

The chain joins TRBV7-6 to TRBJ2-1; D possibly corresponds to TRBD1 (5 bases). The CDR3 sequence is 13 residues long. Germline CDR1 reads SGHVS; CDR2 reads FNYEAQ. Trimming took off 7 bases at V and 9 bases at J, with 16 bases between the two ends. DNA for the CDR3: TGTGCCAGCACCCTGTCCCAAGGGGCTGAGCAGTTCTTC. This sequence encodes CASTLSQGAEQFF.

The chain combines TRBV29-1 with TRBJ2-7; D possibly uses TRBD1 or TRBD2 (5 bases each). The CDR3 has 12 residues. Germline V gene lookup returns CDR1 SQVTM and CDR2 ANQGSEA. The V end was cut by 1 base, the J end by 9 bases, with 13 bases between. The CDR3 DNA reads as TGCAGCGTTGAAGGACAGTGGAGCGGGCAGTACTTC. Amino acids: CSVEGQWSGQYF.

V gene TRBV5-1 combines with J gene TRBJ1-1; D gene ambiguous. The CDR3 extends over 15 amino acids. Trimming stripped 2 bases from V and 1 base from J, with 12 bases between. Per the germline V gene, CDR1 is SGHRS and CDR2 is YFSETQ. The CDR3 sequence is CASSFSGSSNTEAFF. The CDR3 region has the DNA TGCGCCAGCAGCTTCTCGGGCAGCTCGAACACTGAAGCTTTCTTT.

The chain couples TRBV9 to TRBJ2-2; 8 bases are shared with TRBD2. Trimming took 6 bases from V and 6 from J; bases not matched to a gene: 13. Looked up from germline, CDR1 is SGDLS and CDR2 is YYNGEE. This CDR3 comprises 16 residues. CDR3 nucleotide sequence: TGTGCCAGCACCCTTGTGGGGACTAGGGACGCCGGGGAGCTGTTTTTT. This gives the protein CASTLVGTRDAGELFF. Using reference TRBV9 and TRBJ2-2 for the parts outside the CDR3, the full variable domain is DSGVTQTPKHLITATGQRVTLRCSPRSGDLSVYWYQQSLDQGLQFLIQYYNGEERAKGNILERFSAQQFPDLHSELNLSSLELGDSALYFCASTLVGTRDAGELFFGEGSRLTVL.

The genes are TRBV10-3 and TRBJ1-6; D might be TRBD1 (5 bases). CDR3 size: 13 residues. V lost 2 bases, J lost 7 bases, and 6 bases lay in between. The germline V gene encodes CDR1 ENHRY and CDR2 SYGVKD. CDR3 sequence reads: CAISENRNSPLHF. As DNA, the CDR3 is TGTGCCATCAGTGAGAACAGGAATTCACCCCTCCACTTT.

This clone was seen just once. The chain joins TRBV5-4 to TRBJ2-7, with 11 bases fitting TRBD1. The CDR3 covers 17 residues. The ends lost 4 bases at V and 3 bases at J; junction bases unmatched: 12. Germline loops: CDR1 SGHNT, CDR2 YYREEE (reference sequence). The CDR3 bases are TGTGCCAGCAGCGCCGGACAGGGGGCCGCTACTGGCTACGAGCAGTACTTC. This sequence encodes CASSAGQGAATGYEQYF.

V usage is TRBV27 and J usage is TRBJ1-6; D is unclear. The V end lost 8 bases, the J end lost 1 base, and 21 bases lay between the germline ends. Looked up from germline, CDR1 is MNHEY and CDR2 is SMNVEV (reference sequence). The length of the CDR3 is 18 residues. DNA of the CDR3: TGTGCCAGCGCTAAGGTTCGGGGAGGAGGATCCTATAATTCACCCCTCCACTTT. Translated: CASAKVRGGGSYNSPLHF.